The subject of this entry is one TCR beta chain. Its antigen is undetermined. Sequencing was performed with immunoSEQ multiplex PCR; in TCRdb, only in-frame clones are kept and a portion is missing. The sample yields 110,000 to 150,000 clones, 80% to 95% seen once. The sample is drawn from a study of CD4+ T cells in melanoma. Overall study findings and caveats: A reported correlation linked neoantigen-specific CD4+ T cells to CD8+, macrophage and B cell function. In melanoma, neoantigen-specific CD4+ T cells reportedly differed in differentiation state.

CDR1 is SEHNR and CDR2 is FQNEAQ in the germline V gene (reference sequence). Trimming removed 5 bases from V and 6 bases from J; junction bases left unmatched: 6. The CDR3 loop spans 14 amino acids. V and J are TRBV7-9 and TRBJ2-1; 8 nucleotides line up with TRBD1. The TCR sequence derives from a human donor with melanoma. The CDR3 DNA reads TGTGCCAGCAGCAAAACGCAGGGGGCCAATGAGCAGTTCTTC. It specifies CASSKTQGANEQFF.